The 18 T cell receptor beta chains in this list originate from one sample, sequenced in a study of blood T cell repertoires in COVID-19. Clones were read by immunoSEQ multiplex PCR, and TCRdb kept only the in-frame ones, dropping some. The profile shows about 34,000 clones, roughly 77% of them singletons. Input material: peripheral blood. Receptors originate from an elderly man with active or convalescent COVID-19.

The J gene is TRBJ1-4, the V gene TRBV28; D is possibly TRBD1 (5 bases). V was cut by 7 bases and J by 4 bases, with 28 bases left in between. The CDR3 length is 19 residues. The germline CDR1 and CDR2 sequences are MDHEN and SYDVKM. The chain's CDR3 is CASTSPVGRAYPGNEKLFF. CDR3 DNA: TGTGCCAGCACCTCACCGGTGGGCAGGGCCTACCCTGGTAATGAAAAACTGTTTTTT.

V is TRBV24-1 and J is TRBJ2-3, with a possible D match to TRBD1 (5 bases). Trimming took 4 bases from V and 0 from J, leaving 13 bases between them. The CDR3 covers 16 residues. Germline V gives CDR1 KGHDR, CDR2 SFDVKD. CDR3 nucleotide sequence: TGTGCCACCAGTGACCTTTCAGACAGAAGCACAGATACGCAGTATTTT. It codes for CATSDLSDRSTDTQYF.

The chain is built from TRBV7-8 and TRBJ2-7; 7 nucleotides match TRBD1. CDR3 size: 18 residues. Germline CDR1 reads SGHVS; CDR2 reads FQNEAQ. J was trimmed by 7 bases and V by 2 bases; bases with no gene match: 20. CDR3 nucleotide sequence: TGTGCCAGCAGCTTAAACACGGTTGGCGGGTACAGGGGCGGAGAGCAGTACTTC. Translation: CASSLNTVGGYRGGEQYF. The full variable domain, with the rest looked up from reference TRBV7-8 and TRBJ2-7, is GAGVSQSPRYKVAKRGQDVALRCDPISGHVSLFWYQQALGQGPEFLTYFQNEAQLDKSGLPSDRFFAERPEGSVSTLKIQRTQQEDSAVYLCASSLNTVGGYRGGEQYFGPGTRLTVT.

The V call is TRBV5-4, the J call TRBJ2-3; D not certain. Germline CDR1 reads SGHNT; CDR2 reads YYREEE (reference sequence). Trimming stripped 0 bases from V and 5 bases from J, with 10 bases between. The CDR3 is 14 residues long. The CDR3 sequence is CASSLGQFEDTQYF. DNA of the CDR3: TGTGCCAGCAGCTTGGGCCAGTTCGAAGATACGCAGTATTTT.

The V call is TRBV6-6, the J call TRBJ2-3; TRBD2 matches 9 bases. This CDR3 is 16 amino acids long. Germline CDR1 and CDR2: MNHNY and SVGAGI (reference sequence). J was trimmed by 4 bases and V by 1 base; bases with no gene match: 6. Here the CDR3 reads CASSYLLTSGADTQYF. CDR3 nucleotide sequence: TGTGCCAGCAGTTACTTATTGACTAGCGGAGCAGATACGCAGTATTTT.

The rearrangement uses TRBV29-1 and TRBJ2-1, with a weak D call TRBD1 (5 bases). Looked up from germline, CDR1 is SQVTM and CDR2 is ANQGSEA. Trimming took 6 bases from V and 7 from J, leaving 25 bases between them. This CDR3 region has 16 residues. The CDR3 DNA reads TGCAGCGTGGTAGACCATACAGGCGAAAAATGGAATGAGCAGTTCTTC. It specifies CSVVDHTGEKWNEQFF.

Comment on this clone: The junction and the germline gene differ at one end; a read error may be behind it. CDR3 sequence reads: CASGLQGAYEQYF. Written as DNA, the CDR3 is TGCGCCAGCGGCTTACAGGGGGCCTACGAGCAGTACTTC. The chain couples TRBV5-1 to TRBJ2-7; TRBD1 agrees at 8 bases. This CDR3 comprises 13 residues. Per the germline V gene, CDR1 is SGHRS and CDR2 is YFSETQ. Full variable domain (outside the CDR3, taken from reference TRBV5-1 and TRBJ2-7): KAGVTQTPRYLIKTRGQQVTLSCSPISGHRSVSWYQQTPGQGLQFLFEYFSETQRNKGNFPGRFSGRQFSNSRSEMNVSTLELGDSALYLCASGLQGAYEQYFGPGTRLTVT.

The CDR3 nucleotides are TGTGCCAGCAGCCCGGACTGTCGAAGGTATTTT. Its translation is CASSPDCRRYF. The chain uses TRBV7-3 and TRBJ2-3, with a tentative D call TRBD2 (5 bases). The germline V and J ends were trimmed by 5 bases and 14 bases, with 14 bases remaining between them. There are 11 residues in the CDR3. Germline CDR1 is SGHTA and CDR2 is FQGTGA.

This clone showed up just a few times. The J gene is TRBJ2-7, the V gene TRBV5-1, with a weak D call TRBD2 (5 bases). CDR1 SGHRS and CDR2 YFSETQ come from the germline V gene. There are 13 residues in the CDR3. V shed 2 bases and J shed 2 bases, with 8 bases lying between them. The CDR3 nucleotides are TGCGCCAGCAGCTTTGAGGGCGCCTACGAGCAGTACTTC. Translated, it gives CASSFEGAYEQYF.

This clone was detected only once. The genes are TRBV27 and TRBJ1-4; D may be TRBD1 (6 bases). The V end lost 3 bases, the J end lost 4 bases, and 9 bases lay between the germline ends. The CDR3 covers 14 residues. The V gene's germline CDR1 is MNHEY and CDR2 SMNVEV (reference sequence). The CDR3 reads CASSLQGINEKLFF. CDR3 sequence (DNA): TGTGCCAGCAGTTTGCAGGGGATTAATGAAAAACTGTTTTTT.

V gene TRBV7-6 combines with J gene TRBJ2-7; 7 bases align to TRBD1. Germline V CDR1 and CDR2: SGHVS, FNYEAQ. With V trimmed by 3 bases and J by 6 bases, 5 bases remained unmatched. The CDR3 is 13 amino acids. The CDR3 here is CASSFGQAREQYF. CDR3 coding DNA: TGTGCCAGCAGCTTCGGACAGGCCCGCGAGCAGTACTTC.

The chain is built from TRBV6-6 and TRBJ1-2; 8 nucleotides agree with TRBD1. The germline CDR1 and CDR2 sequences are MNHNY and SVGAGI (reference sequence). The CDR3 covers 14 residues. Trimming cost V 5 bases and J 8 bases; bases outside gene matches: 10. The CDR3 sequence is CASSDTGGESGYTF. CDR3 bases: TGTGCCAGCAGTGACACAGGGGGAGAGTCGGGCTACACCTTC.

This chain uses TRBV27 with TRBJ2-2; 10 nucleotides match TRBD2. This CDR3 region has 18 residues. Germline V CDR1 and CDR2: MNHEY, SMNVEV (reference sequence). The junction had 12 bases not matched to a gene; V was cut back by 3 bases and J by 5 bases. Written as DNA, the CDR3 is TGTGCCAGCAGTTTTGGCCGCAAAGCGGGAGGGTATACCGGGGAGCTGTTTTTT. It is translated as CASSFGRKAGGYTGELFF.

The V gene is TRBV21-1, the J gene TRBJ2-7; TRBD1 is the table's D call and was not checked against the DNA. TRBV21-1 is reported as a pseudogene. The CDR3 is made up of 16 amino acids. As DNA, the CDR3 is TGTGCCAGCAGCCACCGGACAGGGGGGGCAATCTACGAGCAGTACTTC. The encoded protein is CASSHRTGGAIYEQYF.

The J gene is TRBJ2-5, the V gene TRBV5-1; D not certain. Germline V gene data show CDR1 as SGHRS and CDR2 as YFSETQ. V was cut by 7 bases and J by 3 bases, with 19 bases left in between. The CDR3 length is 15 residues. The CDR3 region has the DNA TGCGCCAGCTCCCTGAGGCTAGAAGGAAAAGAGACCCAGTACTTC. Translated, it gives CASSLRLEGKETQYF.

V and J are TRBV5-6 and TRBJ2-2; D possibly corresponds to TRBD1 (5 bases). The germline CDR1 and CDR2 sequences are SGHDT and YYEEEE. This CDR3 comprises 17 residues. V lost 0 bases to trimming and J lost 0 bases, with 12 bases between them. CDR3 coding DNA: TGTGCCAGCAGCTTGGTGGGTGGGGCAGCGAACACCGGGGAGCTGTTTTTT. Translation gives CASSLVGGAANTGELFF. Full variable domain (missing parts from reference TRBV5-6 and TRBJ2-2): DAGVTQSPTHLIKTRGQQVTLRCSPKSGHDTVSWYQQALGQGPQFIFQYYEEEERQRGNFPDRFSGHQFPNYSSELNVNALLLGDSALYLCASSLVGGAANTGELFFGEGSRLTVL.

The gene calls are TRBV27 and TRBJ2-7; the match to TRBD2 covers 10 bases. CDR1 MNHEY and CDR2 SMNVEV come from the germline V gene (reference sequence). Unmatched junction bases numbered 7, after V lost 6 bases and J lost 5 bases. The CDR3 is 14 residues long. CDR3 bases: TGTGCCAGCAGCCCTAGCGGGAGTCTCCACGAGCAGTACTTC. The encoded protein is CASSPSGSLHEQYF.

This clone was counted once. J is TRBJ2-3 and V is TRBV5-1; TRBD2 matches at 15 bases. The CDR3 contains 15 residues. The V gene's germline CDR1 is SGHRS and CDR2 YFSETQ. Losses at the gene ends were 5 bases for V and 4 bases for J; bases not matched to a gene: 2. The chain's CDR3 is CASRRTSGRADTQYF. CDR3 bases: TGCGCCAGCAGGAGGACTAGCGGGAGGGCAGATACGCAGTATTTT.